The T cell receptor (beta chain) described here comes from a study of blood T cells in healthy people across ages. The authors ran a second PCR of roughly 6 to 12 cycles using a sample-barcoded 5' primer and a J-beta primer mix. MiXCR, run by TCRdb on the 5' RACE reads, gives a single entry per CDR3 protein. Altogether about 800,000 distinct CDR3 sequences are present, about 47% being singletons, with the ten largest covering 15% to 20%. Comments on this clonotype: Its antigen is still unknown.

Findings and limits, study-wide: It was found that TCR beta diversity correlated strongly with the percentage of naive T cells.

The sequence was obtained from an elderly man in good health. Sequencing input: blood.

CDR3 nucleotides: TGTGCCACCAGTGATCCGAAAGGTGGCTCCTACAATGAGCAGTACTTC. Translated, it gives CATSDPKGGSYNEQYF. The chain couples TRBV24-1 to TRBJ2-1; no firm D call. The end of the DNA aligns better with TRBJ2-7, so the J call may be wrong. This CDR3 is built from 16 residues. Germline CDR1 KGHDR, CDR2 SFDVKD.